Sequencing of this T cell receptor beta chain was carried out in a study of blood T cell repertoires in COVID-19. Study in general: The study drew acute and convalescent COVID-19 samples from the United States, Italy and Spain. T cells, B-cell-depleted T cells, or PBMCs provided the cDNA or gDNA that served as material.

Study processing details: Quantification of nucleated cells was approximated via reference gene primer amplification. Profiled with immunoSEQ multiplex PCR; TCRdb holds only in-frame clones, not every one. That table supplies the V and J calls and clone size; D and trimming were determined from the DNA. The sample records about 260,000 clones, about 88% being singletons. Trimming took 1 base from V and 1 from J; bases not matched to a gene: 6. This CDR3 has 16 amino acids. CDR1 is SGHRS and CDR2 is YFSETQ in the germline V gene. The V gene is TRBV5-1, the J gene TRBJ1-1; 8 positions agree with TRBD1. Input material: peripheral blood. This TCR was recovered from a man aged 18 to 35 with active or convalescent COVID-19. The CDR3 nucleotides read TGCGCCAGCAGCTTGCAGGGGGCACAGGGGAACACTGAAGCTTTCTTT. Protein sequence: CASSLQGAQGNTEAFF.